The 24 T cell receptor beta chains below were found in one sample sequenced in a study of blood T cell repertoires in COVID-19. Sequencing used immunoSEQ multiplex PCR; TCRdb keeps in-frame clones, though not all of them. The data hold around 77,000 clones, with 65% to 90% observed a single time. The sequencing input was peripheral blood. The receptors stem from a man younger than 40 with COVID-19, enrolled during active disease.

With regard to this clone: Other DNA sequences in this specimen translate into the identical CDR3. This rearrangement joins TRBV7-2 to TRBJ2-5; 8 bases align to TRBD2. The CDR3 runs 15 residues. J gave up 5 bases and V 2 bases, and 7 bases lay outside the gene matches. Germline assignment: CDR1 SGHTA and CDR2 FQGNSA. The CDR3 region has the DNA TGTGCCAGCAGCTTAAGGGCCGGGGGGGAGGAGACCCAGTACTTC. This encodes CASSLRAGGEETQYF.

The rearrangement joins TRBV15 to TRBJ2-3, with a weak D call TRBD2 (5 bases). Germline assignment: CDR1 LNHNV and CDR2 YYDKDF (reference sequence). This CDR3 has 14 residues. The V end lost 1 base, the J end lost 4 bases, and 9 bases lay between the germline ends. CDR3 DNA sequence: TGTGCCACCAGCAGAGTAAAGGGAGCAGATACGCAGTATTTT. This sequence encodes CATSRVKGADTQYF. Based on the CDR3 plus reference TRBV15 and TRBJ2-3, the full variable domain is DAMVIQNPRYQVTQFGKPVTLSCSQTLNHNVMYWYQQKSSQAPKLLFHYYDKDFNNEADTPDNFQSRRPNTSFCFLDIRSPGLGDTAMYLCATSRVKGADTQYFGPGTRLTVL.

CDR3 residues: CSVEDLGQGEKLFF. CDR3 sequence (DNA): TGCAGCGTTGAAGATCTGGGACAGGGTGAAAAACTGTTTTTT. The V gene is TRBV29-1, the J gene TRBJ1-4; 9 bases are shared with TRBD1. Per germline, CDR1 SQVTM and CDR2 ANQGSEA. V trimming: 0 bases; J trimming: 7 bases; junction bases outside the gene matches: 3. This CDR3 has 14 amino acids.

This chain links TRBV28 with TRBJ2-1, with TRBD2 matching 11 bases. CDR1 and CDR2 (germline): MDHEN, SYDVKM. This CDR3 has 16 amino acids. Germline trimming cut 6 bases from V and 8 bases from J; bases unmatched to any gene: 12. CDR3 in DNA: TGTGCCAGCAGCCGTGGACTAGCGGGCGCCCAATATGAGCAGTTCTTC. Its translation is CASSRGLAGAQYEQFF.

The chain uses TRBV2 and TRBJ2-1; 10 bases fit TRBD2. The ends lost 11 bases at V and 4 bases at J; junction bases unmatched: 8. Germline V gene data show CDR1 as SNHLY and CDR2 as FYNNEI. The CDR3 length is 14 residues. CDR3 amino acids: CAARRTSGYNEQFF. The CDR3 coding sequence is TGTGCCGCACGTCGGACTAGCGGATACAATGAGCAGTTCTTC.

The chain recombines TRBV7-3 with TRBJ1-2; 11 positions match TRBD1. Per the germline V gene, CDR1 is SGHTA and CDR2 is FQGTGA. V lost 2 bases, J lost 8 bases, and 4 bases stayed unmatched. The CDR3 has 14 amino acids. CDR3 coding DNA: TGTGCCAGCAGCTTAGGACAGGGGGCCGTAGGCTACACCTTC. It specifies CASSLGQGAVGYTF.

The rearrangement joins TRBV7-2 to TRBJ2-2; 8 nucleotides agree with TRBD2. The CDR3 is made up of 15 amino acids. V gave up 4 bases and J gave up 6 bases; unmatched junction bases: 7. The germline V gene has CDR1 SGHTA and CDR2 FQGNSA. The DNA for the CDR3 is TGTGCCAGCAGCTCAAGCGGGAGACCAGCCGGGGAGCTGTTTTTT. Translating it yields CASSSSGRPAGELFF.

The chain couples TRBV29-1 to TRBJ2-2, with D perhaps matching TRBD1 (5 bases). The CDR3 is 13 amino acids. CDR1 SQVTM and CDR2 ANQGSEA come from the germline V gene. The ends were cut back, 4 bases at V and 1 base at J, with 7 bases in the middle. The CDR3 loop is CSVGGLNTGELFF. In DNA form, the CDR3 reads TGCAGCGTTGGGGGCTTGAACACCGGGGAGCTGTTTTTT.

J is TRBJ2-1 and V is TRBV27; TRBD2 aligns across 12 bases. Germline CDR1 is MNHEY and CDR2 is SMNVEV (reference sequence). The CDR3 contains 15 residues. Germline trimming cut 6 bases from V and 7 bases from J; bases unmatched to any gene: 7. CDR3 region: CASRLGLAGGNEQFF. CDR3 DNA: TGTGCCAGCAGGCTCGGTCTAGCGGGGGGGAATGAGCAGTTCTTC.

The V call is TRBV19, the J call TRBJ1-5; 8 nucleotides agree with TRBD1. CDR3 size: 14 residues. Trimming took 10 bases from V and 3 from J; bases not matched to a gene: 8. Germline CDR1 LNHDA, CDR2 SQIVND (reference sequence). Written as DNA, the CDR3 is TGTGCCACATGGACAGGGAGGCCCAATCAGCCCCAGCATTTT. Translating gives CATWTGRPNQPQHF.

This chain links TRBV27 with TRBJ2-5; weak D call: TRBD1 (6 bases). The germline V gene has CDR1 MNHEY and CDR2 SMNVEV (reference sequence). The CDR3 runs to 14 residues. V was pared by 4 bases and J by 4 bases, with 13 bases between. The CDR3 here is CASSSLQGPETQYF. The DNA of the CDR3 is TGTGCCAGCAGTTCTTTACAGGGACCAGAGACCCAGTACTTC.

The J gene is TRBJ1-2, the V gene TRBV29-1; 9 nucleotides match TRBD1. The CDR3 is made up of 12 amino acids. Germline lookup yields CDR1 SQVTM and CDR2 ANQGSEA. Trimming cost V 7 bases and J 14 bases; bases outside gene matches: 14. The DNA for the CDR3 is TGCAGCGGGAAGGGACAGGGAGGACGGTTGACCTTC. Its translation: CSGKGQGGRLTF.

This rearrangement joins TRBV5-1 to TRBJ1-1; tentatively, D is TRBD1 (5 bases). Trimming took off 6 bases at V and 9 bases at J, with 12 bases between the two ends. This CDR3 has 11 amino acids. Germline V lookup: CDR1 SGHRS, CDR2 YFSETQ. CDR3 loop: CASKAGDQAFF. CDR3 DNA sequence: TGCGCCAGCAAGGCGGGGGACCAAGCTTTCTTT.

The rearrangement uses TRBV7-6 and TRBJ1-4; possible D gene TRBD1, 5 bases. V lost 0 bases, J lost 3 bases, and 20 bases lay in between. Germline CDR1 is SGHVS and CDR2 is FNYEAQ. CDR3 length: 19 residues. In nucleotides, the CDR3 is TGTGCCAGCAGCTTAGCGCCGGGAGGGGAGGGTTCGGCTAATGAAAAACTGTTTTTT. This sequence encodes CASSLAPGGEGSANEKLFF.

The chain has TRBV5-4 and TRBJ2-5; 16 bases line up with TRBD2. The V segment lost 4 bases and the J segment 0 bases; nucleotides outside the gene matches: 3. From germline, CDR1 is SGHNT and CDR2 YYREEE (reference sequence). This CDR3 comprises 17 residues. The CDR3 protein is CASSPGLAGGHQETQYF. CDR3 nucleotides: TGTGCCAGCAGCCCGGGACTAGCGGGAGGGCACCAAGAGACCCAGTACTTC.

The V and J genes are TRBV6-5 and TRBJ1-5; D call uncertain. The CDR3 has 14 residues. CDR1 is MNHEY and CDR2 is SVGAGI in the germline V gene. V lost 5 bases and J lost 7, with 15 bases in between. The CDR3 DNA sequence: TGTGCCAGCAGTCCCTTATCATGGGAGCAGCCCCAGCATTTT. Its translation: CASSPLSWEQPQHF.

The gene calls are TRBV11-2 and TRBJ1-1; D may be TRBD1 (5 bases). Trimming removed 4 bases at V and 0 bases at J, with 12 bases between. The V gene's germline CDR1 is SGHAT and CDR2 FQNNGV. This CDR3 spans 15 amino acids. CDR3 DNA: TGTGCCAGCAGCTCAAAACAGGTTCTGAACACTGAAGCTTTCTTT. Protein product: CASSSKQVLNTEAFF.

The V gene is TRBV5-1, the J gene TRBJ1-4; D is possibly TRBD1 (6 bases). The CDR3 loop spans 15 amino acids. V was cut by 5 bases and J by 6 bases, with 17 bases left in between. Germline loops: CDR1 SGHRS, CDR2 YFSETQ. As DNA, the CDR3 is TGCGCCAGCAGTTCGAGGGTAGGGGGTGATGAAAAACTGTTTTTT. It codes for CASSSRVGGDEKLFF.

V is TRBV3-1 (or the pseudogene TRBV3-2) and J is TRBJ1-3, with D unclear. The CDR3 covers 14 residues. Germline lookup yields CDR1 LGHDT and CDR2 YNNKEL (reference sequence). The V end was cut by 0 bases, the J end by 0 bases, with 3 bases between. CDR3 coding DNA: TGTGCCAGCAGCCAAGACTACTCTGGAAACACCATATATTTT. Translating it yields CASSQDYSGNTIYF.

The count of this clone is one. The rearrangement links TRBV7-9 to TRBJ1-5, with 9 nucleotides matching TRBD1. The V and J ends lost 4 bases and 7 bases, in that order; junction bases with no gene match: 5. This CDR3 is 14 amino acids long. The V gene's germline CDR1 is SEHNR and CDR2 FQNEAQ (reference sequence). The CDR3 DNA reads TGTGCCAGCAGCTCACAGGGGGCAGGGCAGCCCCAGCATTTT. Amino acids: CASSSQGAGQPQHF.

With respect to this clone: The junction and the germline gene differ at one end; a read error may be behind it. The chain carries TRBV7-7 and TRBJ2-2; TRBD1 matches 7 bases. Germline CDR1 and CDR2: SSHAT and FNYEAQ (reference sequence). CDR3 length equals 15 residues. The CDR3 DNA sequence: TGTGCTAGCAGCTCCCACCCCACAGGGGCCGGGGAGCTGTTTTTT. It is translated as CASSSHPTGAGELFF.

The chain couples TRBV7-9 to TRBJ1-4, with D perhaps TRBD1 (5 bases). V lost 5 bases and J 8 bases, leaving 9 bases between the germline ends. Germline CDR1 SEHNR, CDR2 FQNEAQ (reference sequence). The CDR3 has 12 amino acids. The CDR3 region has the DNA TGTGCCAGCAGCCCCGACAGCGAAAAACTGTTTTTT. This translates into CASSPDSEKLFF. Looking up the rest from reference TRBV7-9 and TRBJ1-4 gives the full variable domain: DTGVSQNPRHKITKRGQNVTFRCDPISEHNRLYWYRQTLGQGPEFLTYFQNEAQLEKSRLLSDRFSAERPKGSFSTLEIQRTEQGDSAMYLCASSPDSEKLFFGSGTQLSVL.

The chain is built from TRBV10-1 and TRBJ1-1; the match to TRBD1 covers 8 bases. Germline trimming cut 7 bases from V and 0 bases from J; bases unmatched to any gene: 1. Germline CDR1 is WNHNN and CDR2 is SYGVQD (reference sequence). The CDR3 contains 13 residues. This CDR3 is CASKQGVNTEAFF. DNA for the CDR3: TGCGCCAGCAAACAGGGGGTGAACACTGAAGCTTTCTTT.

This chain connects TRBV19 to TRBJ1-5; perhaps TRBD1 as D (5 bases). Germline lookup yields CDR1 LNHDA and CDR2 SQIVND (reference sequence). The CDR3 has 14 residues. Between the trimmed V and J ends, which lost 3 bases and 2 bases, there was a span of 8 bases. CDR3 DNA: TGTGCCAGTAGTATCGAACAGGGCAATCAGCCCCAGCATTTT. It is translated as CASSIEQGNQPQHF. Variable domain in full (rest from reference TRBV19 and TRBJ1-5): DGGITQSPKYLFRKEGQNVTLSCEQNLNHDAMYWYRQDPGQGLRLIYYSQIVNDFQKGDIAEGYSVSREKKESFPLTVTSAQKNPTAFYLCASSIEQGNQPQHFGDGTRLSIL.